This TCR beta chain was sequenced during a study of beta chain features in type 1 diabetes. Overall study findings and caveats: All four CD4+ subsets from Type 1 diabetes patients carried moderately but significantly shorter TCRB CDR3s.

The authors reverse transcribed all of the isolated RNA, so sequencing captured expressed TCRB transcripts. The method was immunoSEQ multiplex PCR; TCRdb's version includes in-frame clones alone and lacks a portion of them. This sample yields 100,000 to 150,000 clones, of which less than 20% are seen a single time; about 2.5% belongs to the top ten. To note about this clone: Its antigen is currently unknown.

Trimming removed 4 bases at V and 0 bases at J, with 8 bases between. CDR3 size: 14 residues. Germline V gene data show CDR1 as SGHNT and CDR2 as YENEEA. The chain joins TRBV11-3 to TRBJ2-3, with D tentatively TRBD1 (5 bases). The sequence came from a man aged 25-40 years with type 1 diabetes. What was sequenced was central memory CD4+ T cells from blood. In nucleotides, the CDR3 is TGTGCCAGCAGCTCTAGGGGTAGCACAGATACGCAGTATTTT. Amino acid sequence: CASSSRGSTDTQYF.